This T cell receptor (beta chain) was observed in a study of human T cells and chemical hapten exposure (dated by TCRdb to about 2021). Concerning the study at large: The libraries were sequenced as a pool, and the TCR yield per sample differed mostly because of small variations in library volumes within the pool. This study followed changes in the peripheral blood TCR repertoire in vivo during primary and secondary sensitization of alopecia patients to the hapten diphenylcyclopropenone (DPC). Each blood RNA sample was used to sequence both TCR alpha and TCR beta chains.

This clonotype was recorded many times. Its antigen remains undetermined. Base qualities are not provided; no much larger clone lies one nucleotide away. This specimen's time point label, interpreted: healthy volunteer bleed at 2 weeks. Total RNA was isolated from unfractionated whole blood collected in Tempus Blood RNA tubes. As TCR sequencing controls, several healthy volunteers were used, with blood taken at day 0, 2 weeks and 6 weeks. Here is what the overall study found, with its caveats: The number of TCRs above 1 in 1000 frequency did not change with DPC sensitization; there was no evidence of global repertoire structure alterations. After repeated subsampling, changes were observed in the strength of the expansion versus patch-test correlation and in the threshold at which the correlation became significant.

Library construction relied on RACE. The sequencer was a NextSeq 500. Library preparation attached unique molecular identifiers to individual cDNA molecules for quantitative, reproducible TCR counting. For the original study's pipeline: Samples had a median of roughly 98,000 TCRs, with a range from roughly 20,000 to 690,600. The Decombinator software suite was used to annotate the V, J and CDR3 of the TCR reads. To make PS versus PT1 abundance plots, every sample was subsampled to the same number of TCRs (28,000). Expanded TCRs were defined as absent before sensitization and observed at least eight times at the 2-week time point. TCRdb itself trimmed the public reads at Q25 with fastp, ran MiXCR and retained productive beta chains. Entries are consolidated by CDR3 protein sequence, retaining the most common genes and DNA. The V and J calls here are based on TCRdb, not the publication. Here the sample has 130,000 or so distinct CDR3 sequences; approximately 10% occur a single time. The ten most abundant clones make up around 2% of the sample.

This TCR was sampled from a male donor in good health. Some clones in this sample may be carry-over from other donors' samples. The sequenced material came from whole blood.

This receptor carries the CDR3 CSAQGLTAGETQYF. The DNA is TGCAGTGCACAGGGACTCACCGCGGGAGAGACCCAGTACTTC. The rearrangement combines TRBV20-1 with TRBJ2-5; the D match is possibly TRBD1 or TRBD2, with 6 bases aligned in each. CDR1 DFQATT and CDR2 SNEGSKA were looked up in the germline V gene (reference sequence). The V end loses 6 bases and the J end loses 4 bases, and a stretch of 18 bases separates them. The CDR3 starts with the cysteine, ends with the phenylalanine, and has 14 residues. The read is trimmed to its CDR3 DNA, 42 bases read in frame from base 1.